Below, 7 T cell receptor beta chains from the same sample are listed, as sequenced in a study of a mutant IDH1 vaccine in newly diagnosed glioma. Time point reported: week 23, last vaccination. One vaccine dose held 300 ug of mutant IDH1 20-mer peptide and came with topical imiquimod. For these receptors, no antigen is known. TCRdb keeps only in-frame clones here, not all; method: immunoSEQ multiplex PCR. The repertoire includes roughly 38,000 clones, around 76% of them detected once, and approximately 5.8% sits in the top ten. The sequences come from PBMCs, collected from a glioma patient whose treatment included an IDH1 peptide vaccine. Receptors were obtained from a man over 45 with glioma.

V gene TRBV10-3 combines with J gene TRBJ1-1; 8 nucleotides align to TRBD1. Germline V gene data show CDR1 as ENHRY and CDR2 as SYGVKD. V shed 3 bases, J shed 1 base, and the junction held 4 bases outside the gene matches. There are 15 residues in the CDR3. CDR3 region: CAISDTTGENTEAFF. Written as DNA, the CDR3 is TGTGCCATCAGTGATACGACAGGGGAGAACACTGAAGCTTTCTTT.

V usage is TRBV9 and J usage is TRBJ1-1; weak D call: TRBD1 (6 bases). The length of the CDR3 is 14 residues. CDR1 and CDR2 from the germline V gene are SGDLS and YYNGEE. The germline V and J ends were trimmed by 2 bases and 4 bases, with 12 bases remaining between them. CDR3 nucleotide sequence: TGTGCCAGCAGCGTCACTCAGGGGTCCACTGAAGCTTTCTTT. Protein product: CASSVTQGSTEAFF.

This clone was detected only once. This chain connects TRBV5-5 to TRBJ1-1; TRBD1 might be the D (5 bases). This CDR3 has 14 amino acids. The germline gives CDR1 SGHKS, CDR2 YYEKEE (reference sequence). Trimming took off 0 bases at V and 1 base at J, with 7 bases between the two ends. CDR3 in DNA: TGTGCCAGCAGCTTGGTAGGGGCGAACACTGAAGCTTTCTTT. This gives the protein CASSLVGANTEAFF.

The rearrangement links TRBV7-8 to TRBJ2-3; 8 nucleotides line up with TRBD2. The V gene end was trimmed by 3 bases and the J gene end by 2 bases; junction bases not matched to a gene: 10. Germline values: CDR1 SGHVS, CDR2 FQNEAQ. CDR3 length equals 17 residues. The CDR3 protein is CASSFYNVAGNTDTQYF. Written as DNA, the CDR3 is TGTGCCAGCAGCTTCTATAATGTAGCGGGGAACACAGATACGCAGTATTTT. Combining the CDR3 with reference TRBV7-8 and TRBJ2-3 gives the whole variable domain GAGVSQSPRYKVAKRGQDVALRCDPISGHVSLFWYQQALGQGPEFLTYFQNEAQLDKSGLPSDRFFAERPEGSVSTLKIQRTQQEDSAVYLCASSFYNVAGNTDTQYFGPGTRLTVL.

The rearrangement links TRBV2 to TRBJ1-1, with D possibly being TRBD1 (5 bases). CDR1 and CDR2 (germline): SNHLY, FYNNEI. The CDR3 totals 15 residues. The V end was cut by 7 bases, the J end by 0 bases, with 15 bases between. Here the CDR3 DNA reads TGTGCCAGCAATCGACCGGGACTGATGAACACTGAAGCTTTCTTT. It translates to CASNRPGLMNTEAFF.

A few counts support this clone. The rearrangement joins TRBV2 to TRBJ1-6; a weak D match, TRBD1 (5 bases). Germline V gives CDR1 SNHLY, CDR2 FYNNEI. V was trimmed by 5 bases and J by 5 bases, leaving 10 bases between them. The length of the CDR3 is 14 residues. CDR3 region: CASSPTANNSPLHF. The DNA of the CDR3 is TGTGCCAGCAGTCCGACAGCGAATAATTCACCCCTCCACTTT.

This clone was counted between two and nine times. The CDR3 ends on some other residue instead of the conserved phenylalanine or tryptophan, so this is likely a read error. It is unclear where the CDR3 begins or ends on the DNA, so no DNA is shown, and the CDR3 is as TCRdb lists it. V gene TRBV9 combines with J gene TRBJ2-7; TRBD1, the table's D call, lacks a check against the DNA. The CDR3 spans 10 amino acids, including both terminal residues. Germline V gives CDR1 SGDLS, CDR2 YYNGEE. The CDR3 spells CASSTRQGRI.